The source of this T cell receptor (beta chain) is a study of blood T cell repertoires in COVID-19. Across the whole study: PBMCs, B-cell-depleted T cells, or T cells were the source of the cDNA or gDNA that made up the material.

In the authors' methods: The authors estimated nucleated cell counts from reference gene primer amplification. Clones were read by immunoSEQ multiplex PCR, and TCRdb kept only the in-frame ones, dropping some. V, J and clone size were drawn from that table, and D and trimming were deduced from the DNA. The sample consists of around 260,000 clones, 85% to 90% of them appearing once. V was trimmed by 3 bases and J by 5 bases, leaving 7 bases between them. The CDR3 contains 12 residues. Germline CDR1 reads LGHDT; CDR2 reads YNNKEL (reference sequence). The material sequenced was peripheral blood. The genes are TRBV3-1 (or the pseudogene TRBV3-2) and TRBJ2-5, with D hard to call. This receptor was taken from a woman aged 35 to 49 who had recovered from COVID-19. CDR3 in DNA: TGTGCCAGCAGCCACACTCCCGAGACCCAGTACTTC. Amino acids: CASSHTPETQYF.